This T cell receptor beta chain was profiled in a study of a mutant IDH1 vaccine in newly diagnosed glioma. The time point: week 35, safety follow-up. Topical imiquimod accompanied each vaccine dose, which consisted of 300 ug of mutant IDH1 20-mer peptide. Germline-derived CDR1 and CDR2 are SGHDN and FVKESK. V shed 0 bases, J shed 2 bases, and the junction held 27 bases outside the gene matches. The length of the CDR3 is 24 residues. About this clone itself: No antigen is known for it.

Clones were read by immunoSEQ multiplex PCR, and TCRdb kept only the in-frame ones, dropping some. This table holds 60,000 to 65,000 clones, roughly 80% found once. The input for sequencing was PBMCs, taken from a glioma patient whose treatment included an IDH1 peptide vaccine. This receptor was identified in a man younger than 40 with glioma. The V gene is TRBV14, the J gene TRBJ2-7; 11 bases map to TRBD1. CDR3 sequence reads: CASSQDFRPVGTGGTRWRAYEQYF. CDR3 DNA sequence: TGTGCCAGCAGCCAAGATTTTCGGCCGGTGGGGACAGGGGGTACCCGGTGGAGAGCCTACGAGCAGTACTTC.